The next 21 T cell receptor beta chains were all read from a single sample in a study of cytomegalovirus exposure and HLA in healthy donors (dated by TCRdb to the late 2010s). The library was generated by the immunoSEQ multiplex PCR assay. For the multiplex PCR, a mixture combining 60 forward primers for TCR Vbeta segments and 13 reverse primers for TCR Jbeta segments was used. The table was pulled from immuneACCESS by TCRdb, which kept in-frame rearrangements only. Such tables lose some clones; where checked, under half of the loss comes from unresolved V genes, and the rest has no known cause. The sample table lists fewer than 200,000 clones, roughly 84% of them with a count of one. The top ten clonotypes cover under 1.1% of the sample. Sequencing was done on a sample of PBMCs. The receptors were sampled from a man aged 25 to 40 in good health and CMV-seronegative.

This clone was seen more than once but under ten times. The chain is built from TRBV30 and TRBJ2-5; tentative D call: TRBD2 (7 bases). This CDR3 spans 15 amino acids. Germline CDR1 GTSNPN, CDR2 SVGIG (reference sequence). V was cut by 2 bases and J by 5 bases, with 18 bases left in between. The CDR3 sequence is CAWSLGGQAGETQYF. The CDR3 nucleotides read TGTGCCTGGAGTTTAGGGGGTCAAGCGGGGGAGACCCAGTACTTC.

This clone was counted once. The J gene is TRBJ2-2, the V gene TRBV7-6; the match to TRBD1 covers 10 bases. With 5 bases clipped from V and 4 bases from J, the junction kept 7 bases outside the gene matches. This CDR3 is 16 amino acids long. CDR1 and CDR2 (germline): SGHVS, FNYEAQ. CDR3 bases: TGTGCCAGCAGCCCCACTCGGACAGGGGGCACCGGGGAGCTGTTTTTT. Residues: CASSPTRTGGTGELFF.

The gene calls are TRBV1 and TRBJ2-2; TRBD2, the table's D call, was not compared with the DNA. TRBV1 is annotated as a pseudogene. The CDR3 contains 19 residues. CDR3 in DNA: TGCACCAGCAGCCTAGGAACTAGCGGGGGGGCCGGTAGGACCGGGGAGCTGTTTTTT. Translating gives CTSSLGTSGGAGRTGELFF.

The chain uses TRBV19 and TRBJ1-2; TRBD1 is a possible D gene (6 bases). Germline V gene data show CDR1 as LNHDA and CDR2 as SQIVND (reference sequence). The CDR3 spans 15 residues. Trimming removed 1 base from V and 5 bases from J, with 14 bases in between. The CDR3 bases are TGTGCCAGTAGTATAGGAACAGGGAACGTTTATGGCTACACCTTC. Its protein is CASSIGTGNVYGYTF.

The V call is TRBV9, the J call TRBJ2-1, with 12 bases lining up with TRBD2. V shed 0 bases, J shed 9 bases, and the junction held 4 bases outside the gene matches. Germline lookup yields CDR1 SGDLS and CDR2 YYNGEE. CDR3 length: 15 residues. Written as DNA, the CDR3 is TGTGCCAGCAGCGTAGATCTAGCGGGGGGGCGTGAGCAGTTCTTC. This translates into CASSVDLAGGREQFF.

The rearrangement links TRBV5-5 to TRBJ2-7; no clear D gene. Deletions cut 0 bases from V and 0 bases from J, with 7 bases between. This CDR3 spans 14 amino acids. The V gene's germline CDR1 is SGHKS and CDR2 YYEKEE (reference sequence). The CDR3, as DNA: TGTGCCAGCAGCTTGGCTCTTCTCTCCTACGAGCAGTACTTC. Its protein product is CASSLALLSYEQYF.

The chain combines TRBV4-2 with TRBJ2-3; 10 nucleotides line up with TRBD2. This CDR3 spans 14 amino acids. With 3 bases clipped from V and 10 bases from J, the junction kept 7 bases outside the gene matches. Germline values: CDR1 LGHNA, CDR2 YNFKEQ. The CDR3 protein is CASSQRAGGGAQYF. The CDR3 bases are TGTGCCAGCAGCCAGCGAGCGGGAGGGGGGGCGCAGTATTTT.

For the CDR3, the DNA is TGTGCCAGCATGTGGGACAGGGGGCGCCGGGACTATGGCTACACCTTC. Translation: CASMWDRGRRDYGYTF. J is TRBJ1-2 and V is TRBV2, with 12 bases aligning to TRBD1. The junction had 9 bases not matched to a gene; V was cut back by 7 bases and J by 3 bases. Germline V lookup: CDR1 SNHLY, CDR2 FYNNEI. The CDR3 is made up of 16 amino acids.

The chain carries TRBV7-8 and TRBJ1-3; D remains ambiguous. CDR1 is SGHVS and CDR2 is FQNEAQ in the germline V gene. V lost 0 bases, J lost 2 bases, and 8 bases lay in between. The CDR3 covers 15 residues. For the CDR3, the DNA is TGTGCCAGCAGCTTAGCGGACGGGACTGGAAACACCATATATTTT. This encodes CASSLADGTGNTIYF. The full variable domain, in which reference TRBV7-8 and TRBJ1-3 provide the parts outside the CDR3, is GAGVSQSPRYKVAKRGQDVALRCDPISGHVSLFWYQQALGQGPEFLTYFQNEAQLDKSGLPSDRFFAERPEGSVSTLKIQRTQQEDSAVYLCASSLADGTGNTIYFGEGSWLTVV.

The chain joins TRBV11-2 to TRBJ2-5, with TRBD2 matching over 9 bases. V shed 5 bases and J 6 bases; nucleotides not matched to a gene: 13. CDR3 length: 16 amino acids. From germline, CDR1 is SGHAT and CDR2 FQNNGV. The CDR3 region has the DNA TGTGCCAGCAGCCCTCTCCGCGGGGGGGCCGGGAAGACCCAGTACTTC. Protein: CASSPLRGGAGKTQYF.

The rearrangement joins TRBV19 to TRBJ1-5; D gene ambiguous. This CDR3 region has 11 residues. The V gene's germline CDR1 is LNHDA and CDR2 SQIVND (reference sequence). V lost 6 bases and J 13 bases, leaving 13 bases between the germline ends. The CDR3 is CASSLRESQHF. The CDR3 DNA follows: TGTGCCAGTAGCCTCCGCGAGTCGCAGCATTTT.

V is TRBV4-3 and J is TRBJ2-2, with 9 bases matching TRBD1. This CDR3 spans 17 amino acids. The ends lost 3 bases at V and 5 bases at J; junction bases unmatched: 10. The germline gives CDR1 LGHNA, CDR2 YSLEER. The DNA for the CDR3 is TGCGCCAGCAGCCACTGGGGGGGACAGGGAAGTACCGGGGAGCTGTTTTTT. Protein: CASSHWGGQGSTGELFF.

The CDR3 region has the DNA TGTGCCAGCAGCCTTACAGCCAGCTACGAGCAGTACTTC. Residues: CASSLTASYEQYF. The gene calls are TRBV25-1 and TRBJ2-7; D is unresolved. Germline lookup yields CDR1 MGHDK and CDR2 SYGVNS. Trimming left V 6 bases short and J 3 bases short, with 12 bases between. This CDR3 spans 13 amino acids.

Details on this clone: A junction end diverges from the germline sequence, so it may reflect a read error. The J gene is TRBJ1-1, the V gene TRBV5-1; D might be TRBD1 (5 bases). The CDR3 runs 14 residues. Germline lookup yields CDR1 SGHRS and CDR2 YFSETQ. The CDR3 here is CASSLEGSDTEAFF. The DNA for the CDR3 is TGCGCCAGCAGCTTGGAGGGTTCGGACACTGAGGCTTTCTTT.

The V gene is TRBV11-2, the J gene TRBJ2-7, with TRBD2 matching over 8 bases. Trimming at V came to 2 bases and at J to 1 base, leaving 7 bases not matched to a gene. The CDR3 has 16 residues. The germline V gene encodes CDR1 SGHAT and CDR2 FQNNGV. CDR3 loop: CASSLIVGGGSYEQYF. CDR3 DNA: TGTGCCAGCAGCTTAATCGTCGGGGGGGGTTCCTACGAGCAGTACTTC.

This clone has only one observation. V usage is TRBV4-2 and J usage is TRBJ1-3, with D perhaps matching TRBD1 (6 bases). The CDR3 spans 15 residues. Trimming took off 3 bases at V and 2 bases at J, with 11 bases between the two ends. Germline V CDR1 and CDR2: LGHNA, YNFKEQ. DNA of the CDR3: TGTGCCAGCAGCCAGAGCACAGGGACTGGAAACACCATATATTTT. Translated, it gives CASSQSTGTGNTIYF.

This clone has just a few counts. The V gene is TRBV5-1, the J gene TRBJ2-1, with D possibly being TRBD2 (5 bases). Germline CDR1 and CDR2: SGHRS and YFSETQ. The CDR3 has 14 amino acids. V lost 0 bases to trimming and J lost 9 bases, with 13 bases between them. DNA of the CDR3: TGCGCCAGCAGCTTGGAATCTATTCGGGGTGAGCAGTTCTTC. It specifies CASSLESIRGEQFF.

The rearrangement links TRBV5-6 to TRBJ2-5, with a weak D call TRBD2 (5 bases). The J call may not be correct, given that the DNA end is closer to TRBJ2-7. This CDR3 contains 14 residues. Germline V gene lookup returns CDR1 SGHDT and CDR2 YYEEEE. CDR3: CASSPGGGSYEQYF. CDR3 coding DNA: TGTGCCAGCAGCCCAGGCGGAGGCTCCTACGAGCAGTACTTC.

The genes are TRBV4-1 and TRBJ1-1, with unresolved D. The V end was cut by 0 bases, the J end by 4 bases, with 15 bases between. CDR1 is MGHRA and CDR2 is YSYEKL in the germline V gene. The CDR3 covers 16 residues. This chain's CDR3 is CASSQDFRRLITEAFF. Written as DNA, the CDR3 is TGCGCCAGCAGCCAAGATTTTAGGAGGTTGATCACTGAAGCTTTCTTT.

The V call is TRBV27, the J call TRBJ2-2, with D unresolved. The CDR3 has 12 amino acids. The V and J ends lost 6 bases and 4 bases respectively, with 6 bases between them. Per the germline V gene, CDR1 is MNHEY and CDR2 is SMNVEV (reference sequence). CDR3 sequence reads: CASSRPTGELFF. The CDR3 DNA sequence: TGTGCCAGCAGCCGTCCCACCGGGGAGCTGTTTTTT.

The J gene is TRBJ2-3, the V gene TRBV7-8; perhaps TRBD2 as D (5 bases). Germline assignment: CDR1 SGHVS and CDR2 FQNEAQ. V was trimmed by 0 bases and J by 1 base, leaving 11 bases between them. CDR3 length equals 16 residues. The CDR3 here is CASSLASRVRTDTQYF. CDR3 nucleotides: TGTGCCAGCAGCTTAGCTTCGCGGGTCCGCACAGATACGCAGTATTTT.